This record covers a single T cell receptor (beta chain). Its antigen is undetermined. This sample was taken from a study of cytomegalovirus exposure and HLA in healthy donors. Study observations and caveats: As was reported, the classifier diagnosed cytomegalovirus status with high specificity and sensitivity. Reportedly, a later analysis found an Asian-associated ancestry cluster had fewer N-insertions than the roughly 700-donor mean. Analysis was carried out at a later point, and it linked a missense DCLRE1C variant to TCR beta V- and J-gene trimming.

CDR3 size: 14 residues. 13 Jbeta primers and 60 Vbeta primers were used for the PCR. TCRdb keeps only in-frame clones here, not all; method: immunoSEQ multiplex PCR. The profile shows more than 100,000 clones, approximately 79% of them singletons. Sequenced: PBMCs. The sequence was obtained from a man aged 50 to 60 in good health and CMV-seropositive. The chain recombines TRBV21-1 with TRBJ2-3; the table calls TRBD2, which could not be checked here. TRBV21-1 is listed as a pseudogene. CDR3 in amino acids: CASSKVTSGGTQYF. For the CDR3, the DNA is TGTGCCAGCAGCAAAGTGACTTCCGGAGGTACGCAGTATTTT.